This T cell receptor beta chain came from a study of blood T cells in healthy people across ages (dated by TCRdb to the mid-2010s). Background on the whole study: Template switching captured roughly one uniquely barcoded TCR beta cDNA molecule per two T cells in model experiments. To track age-related changes in TCR beta repertoire diversity, the study relied on deep sequencing normalized with unique cDNA molecular identifiers. To avoid experimental bias, donors of different ages were distributed randomly across sequencing lanes. The donors were divided into four age groups: young (average around 17 years), middle-aged (about 41), aged (under 70) and long-lived (roughly 88). For two donors (one aged 18 to 30 and one aged 80 or older), the study analyzed two additional independent replicas of 1 million unique cDNA reads from the same blood draw. The paper as a whole reports these results and caveats: The long-lived group showed more naive CD4+ T cells, fewer expanded clones and increased TCR diversity than the aged group, suggesting age selection. Donor CMV infection status was unknown, potentially confounding age-related changes in expanded clonotypes. Observed TCR beta diversity per million T cells fell roughly linearly with age, and a significant reduction was already apparent by age about 36. The percentage of naive T cells measured by flow cytometry correlated strongly with observed TCR beta diversity. Estimates of total diversity based on one million sequenced T cells were considered lower bounds and underestimates. Conclusive comparison of naive and antigen-experienced compartments was prevented by the profiling of bulk unsorted PBMCs.

Donors were about 36 systemically healthy Caucasian individuals from Russia aged 6 to 90 years. Each donor gave ten milliliters of peripheral blood, drawn into EDTA-treated Vacutainer tubes. Ficoll-Paque density-gradient centrifugation was used to isolate PBMCs, with at least 7 million per sample. Trizol reagent was used to extract total RNA from PBMCs, with at least 6 micrograms per sample. Naive CD45RAhigh/CD27high T cell percentages were measured by flow cytometry on a PBMC aliquot from every donor. The method was 5' RACE. Data came from an Illumina HiSeq 2500. A second PCR of roughly 7 to 11 cycles was performed with a sample-barcoded 5' primer and a J-beta primer mix. A template-switch 5' adaptor carrying 12 random nucleotides introduced a unique molecular identifier onto each TCR beta cDNA molecule. At least 2.5 million CDR3-containing paired-end reads were obtained from each sample. The Mint cDNA synthesis kit, primed by a TRBC-specific oligonucleotide, was used to synthesize first-strand cDNA from all RNA. All cDNA was treated with uracil-DNA glycosylase and then went through a first 18-cycle PCR with the universal primers M1SS and BC2_uni_R. The published analysis was carried out like this. For normalization, 1 million high-quality reads were randomly selected from each sample, with every read carrying a distinct molecular identifier. Instead of being binned into consensus sequences, reads that shared molecular identifiers were thrown out. MiTCR, with a Q25 quality threshold and the strictest error-elimination algorithm, was used for CDR3 identification, clonotype clustering and error correction. A nonparametric unseen species model using Euler transformation provided a lower-bound estimate of total TCR beta diversity. TCRdb cleaned the public reads at Q25 with fastp, built clones with MiXCR and kept in-frame beta chains. Each entry is one CDR3 protein sequence, shown with its most common DNA and genes. V and J calls and clone size were set by TCRdb, not the authors. The sample table lists nearly 1 million distinct CDR3 sequences, just over 50% of them with a count of one. Around 21% of the sample belongs to the ten largest clones.

Including the terminal cysteine and phenylalanine, the CDR3 comprises 13 residues. CDR3 DNA only is kept here, 39 bases in frame from base 1. The junction carries 11 bases between V and J, which are trimmed by 0 bases and 5 bases respectively. From a lookup of the germline V gene (reference sequence), CDR1 and CDR2 are DFQATT and SNEGSKA. As to this clonotype: Its target antigen remains unknown. No clone much larger than this one lies a single base away; base qualities are absent.

Sequencing input: blood. The receptor chain draws on TRBV20-1 and TRBJ2-7, with the D gene call left open. This TCR came from a woman in her sixties in good health. CDR3 loop: CSAREGTSDEQYF. The nucleotide sequence is TGCAGTGCTAGAGAGGGTACATCGGACGAGCAGTACTTC.